This T cell receptor beta chain was profiled in a study of blood T cell repertoires in COVID-19. With 5 bases clipped from V and 5 bases from J, the junction kept 3 bases outside the gene matches. The CDR3 has 14 residues. Germline values: CDR1 MNHEY, CDR2 SMNVEV (reference sequence). Profiled with immunoSEQ multiplex PCR; TCRdb holds only in-frame clones, not every one. The repertoire consists of about 100,000 clones, with around 87% occurring once and the leading ten covering 15%. The rearrangement links TRBV27 to TRBJ2-1; 10 bases agree with TRBD1. The material sequenced was peripheral blood. This clonotype originated in a man aged 50 to 60 with acute or convalescent COVID-19. The CDR3 DNA sequence: TGTGCCAGCAGTAACGGACAGGGGGACAATGAGCAGTTCTTC. Protein sequence: CASSNGQGDNEQFF.